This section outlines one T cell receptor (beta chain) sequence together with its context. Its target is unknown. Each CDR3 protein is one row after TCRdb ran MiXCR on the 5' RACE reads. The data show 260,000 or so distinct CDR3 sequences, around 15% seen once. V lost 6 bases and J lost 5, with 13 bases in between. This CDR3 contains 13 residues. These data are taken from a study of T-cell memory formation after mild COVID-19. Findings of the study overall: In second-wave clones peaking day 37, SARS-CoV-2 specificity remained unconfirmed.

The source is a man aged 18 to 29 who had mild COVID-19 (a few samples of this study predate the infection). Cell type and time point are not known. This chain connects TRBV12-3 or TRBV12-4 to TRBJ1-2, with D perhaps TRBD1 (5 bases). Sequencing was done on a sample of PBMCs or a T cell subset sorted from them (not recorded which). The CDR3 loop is CASSQGPVYGYTF. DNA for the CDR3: TGTGCCAGCAGCCAGGGACCGGTATATGGCTACACCTTC.